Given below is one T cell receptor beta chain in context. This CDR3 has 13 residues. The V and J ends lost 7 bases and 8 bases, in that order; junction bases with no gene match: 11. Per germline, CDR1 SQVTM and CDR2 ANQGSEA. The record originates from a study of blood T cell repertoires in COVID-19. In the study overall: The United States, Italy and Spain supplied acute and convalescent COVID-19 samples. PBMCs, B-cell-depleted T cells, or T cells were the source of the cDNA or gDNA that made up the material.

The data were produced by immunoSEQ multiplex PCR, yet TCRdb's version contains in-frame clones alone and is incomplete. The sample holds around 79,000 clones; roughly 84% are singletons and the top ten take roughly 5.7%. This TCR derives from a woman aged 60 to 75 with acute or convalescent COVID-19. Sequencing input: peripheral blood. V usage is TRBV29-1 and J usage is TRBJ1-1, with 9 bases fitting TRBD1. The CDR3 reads CSAQGQGPSEAFF. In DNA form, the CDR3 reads TGCAGCGCGCAGGGACAGGGACCGTCGGAAGCTTTCTTT.